The text below deals with one TCR beta chain. The data stem from a study of blood T cell repertoires in COVID-19. Study in general: Acute and convalescent COVID-19 samples came from the United States, Italy and Spain. Nucleic acid was either cDNA or gDNA, and it came from T cells, B-cell-depleted T cells, or PBMCs.

The J segment lost 6 bases and the V segment lost 3 bases, leaving 10 bases of the junction unmatched. The CDR3 is 15 amino acids. Germline assignment: CDR1 LGHNA and CDR2 YSLEER. Authors' processing steps: By means of reference gene primer amplification, nucleated cell counts were estimated. Produced via immunoSEQ multiplex PCR; TCRdb's table is partial and in-frame only. From that table come the V and J calls and clone size; the DNA was used to work out D and trimming. The profile shows under 80,000 clones, 86% of them singletons. The gene calls are TRBV4-3 and TRBJ1-2; 7 nucleotides agree with TRBD1. Sequencing input: peripheral blood. The sequence was collected from a man aged 45-60 years with active COVID-19. CDR3 coding DNA: TGCGCCAGCAGCCAGAGGTTAGGGGGCGAGAATGGCTACACCTTC. It is translated as CASSQRLGGENGYTF.